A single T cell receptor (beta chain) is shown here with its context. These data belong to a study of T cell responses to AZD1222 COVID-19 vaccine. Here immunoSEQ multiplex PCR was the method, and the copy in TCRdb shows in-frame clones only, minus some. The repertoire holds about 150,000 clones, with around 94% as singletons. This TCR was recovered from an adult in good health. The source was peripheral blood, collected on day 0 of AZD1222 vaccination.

The CDR3 reads CASSPRDLYNEQFF. In DNA form, the CDR3 reads TGTGCCAGCAGCCCCCGGGACCTCTACAATGAGCAGTTCTTC. The rearrangement joins TRBV3-1 (or the pseudogene TRBV3-2) to TRBJ2-1; D possibly matches TRBD1 or TRBD2 (5 bases each). The CDR3 sequence is 14 residues long. Trimming cost V 4 bases and J 3 bases, with 10 bases left between them. Germline loops: CDR1 LGHDT, CDR2 YNNKEL (reference sequence).